The 32 T cell receptor beta chains presented below share a single source sample, sequenced in a study of cytomegalovirus exposure and HLA in healthy donors. Method: immunoSEQ multiplex PCR; TCRdb's copy keeps in-frame clones and lacks some. The table records 130,000 or so clones, 85% to 90% of them present only once. Sequenced: PBMCs. The source of these receptors is a man aged 30 to 39 in good health and CMV-seronegative.

This sequence joins TRBV5-4 and TRBJ1-5; D is uncertain. The CDR3 extends over 14 amino acids. Trimming took off 5 bases at V and 3 bases at J, with 12 bases between the two ends. Germline V gives CDR1 SGHNT, CDR2 YYREEE (reference sequence). The chain's CDR3 is CASSRDGYNQPQHF. The CDR3 DNA is TGTGCCAGCAGTCGCGACGGGTACAATCAGCCCCAGCATTTT.

This clone was picked up a small number of times. The chain employs TRBV2 and TRBJ1-5; D not resolved. Deletions cut 1 base from V and 3 bases from J, with 10 bases between. The CDR3 spans 15 residues. Germline V gives CDR1 SNHLY, CDR2 FYNNEI. CDR3 in DNA: TGTGCCAGCAGTGAAGGTTGGGCTGACAATCAGCCCCAGCATTTT. Its protein is CASSEGWADNQPQHF.

This clone was found once. The chain uses TRBV7-3 and TRBJ1-6; possible D gene TRBD1, 6 bases. The CDR3 spans 14 residues. CDR1 and CDR2 (germline): SGHTA, FQGTGA. V gave up 2 bases and J gave up 10 bases, with 12 bases separating them. CDR3 residues: CASSLAGGGSPLHF. As DNA, the CDR3 is TGTGCCAGCAGCTTAGCGGGCGGGGGCTCACCCCTCCACTTT.

This clone was detected once. The gene calls are TRBV7-2 and TRBJ2-7; 8 bases match TRBD2. After removal of 1 base from V and 3 bases from J, the junction contained 8 bases not matched to a gene. CDR1 is SGHTA and CDR2 is FQGNSA in the germline V gene. This CDR3 is built from 16 residues. The CDR3 nucleotides are TGTGCCAGCAGCTTAGTGAGCGGGGGCCGGGGCTACGAGCAGTACTTC. As protein: CASSLVSGGRGYEQYF.

CDR3 nucleotides: TGCGCCAGCACCCCGAGCCCGGGAGTGGATGAGCAGTTCTTC. It specifies CASTPSPGVDEQFF. The J gene is TRBJ2-1, the V gene TRBV4-1; TRBD2 is a possible D gene (6 bases). Germline assignment: CDR1 MGHRA and CDR2 YSYEKL. The CDR3 sequence is 14 residues long. V lost 7 bases, J lost 8 bases, and 18 bases lay in between.

V is TRBV5-4 and J is TRBJ1-2; D is ambiguous. V lost 6 bases and J lost 10, with 19 bases in between. CDR1 SGHNT and CDR2 YYREEE come from the germline V gene (reference sequence). This CDR3 is 13 amino acids long. This chain's CDR3 is CASTPGRNLDYTF. CDR3 bases: TGTGCCAGCACCCCAGGTCGGAATTTAGACTACACCTTC.

The chain recombines TRBV6-6 with TRBJ1-4, with TRBD1 as a possible D gene (5 bases). The CDR3 has 14 amino acids. Germline-derived CDR1 and CDR2 are MNHNY and SVGAGI (reference sequence). V was shortened by 5 bases and J by 7 bases, with 14 bases between the two germline ends. CDR3 in amino acids: CASSRDSVGEKLFF. Written as DNA, the CDR3 is TGTGCCAGCAGTCGAGACAGTGTCGGTGAAAAACTGTTTTTT.

This chain connects TRBV29-1 to TRBJ2-7; 9 bases align to TRBD1. V was clipped by 6 bases and J by 1 base; unmatched bases: 4. The CDR3 extends over 13 amino acids. CDR1 is SQVTM, CDR2 ANQGSEA, per germline. The CDR3 spells CSVQTGGSYEQYF. The CDR3 bases are TGCAGCGTACAGACAGGGGGGTCCTACGAGCAGTACTTC.

The chain uses TRBV27 and TRBJ1-4; weak D call: TRBD1 (6 bases). The CDR3 has 15 residues. V lost 4 bases to trimming and J lost 4 bases, with 13 bases between them. Germline assignment: CDR1 MNHEY and CDR2 SMNVEV (reference sequence). The CDR3 region has the DNA TGTGCCAGCAGTTCGCGGACAGAATTTAATGAAAAACTGTTTTTT. Its protein product is CASSSRTEFNEKLFF.

The V call is TRBV11-1, the J call TRBJ2-3; TRBD2 aligns across 16 bases. From germline, CDR1 is SGHAT and CDR2 FQDESV (reference sequence). The CDR3 is made up of 18 amino acids. V lost 2 bases, J lost 4 bases, and 6 bases stayed unmatched. CDR3 sequence (DNA): TGTGCCAGCAGCTTACGAGGGACTAGCGGGGGGGCAGCAGATACGCAGTATTTT. Amino acids: CASSLRGTSGGAADTQYF. The variable domain in full, completed from reference TRBV11-1 and TRBJ2-3, reads EAEVAQSPRYKITEKSQAVAFWCDPISGHATLYWYRQILGQGPELLVQFQDESVVDDSQLPKDRFSAERLKGVDSTLKIQPAELGDSAMYLCASSLRGTSGGAADTQYFGPGTRLTVL.

This chain connects TRBV19 to TRBJ2-2; D gene ambiguous. This CDR3 spans 13 amino acids. Germline V lookup: CDR1 LNHDA, CDR2 SQIVND (reference sequence). The germline V and J ends were trimmed by 3 bases and 5 bases, with 7 bases remaining between them. Here the CDR3 reads CASSIIETGELFF. The CDR3 DNA reads TGTGCCAGTAGTATCATTGAGACCGGGGAGCTGTTTTTT.

The CDR3 nucleotides are TGTGCCAGCAGTTGGGGGGTTGGGGTCAATCAGCCCCAGCATTTT. It is translated as CASSWGVGVNQPQHF. The V call is TRBV27, the J call TRBJ1-5; D is possibly TRBD1 (5 bases). Germline lookup yields CDR1 MNHEY and CDR2 SMNVEV (reference sequence). This CDR3 is built from 15 residues. The germline V and J ends were trimmed by 4 bases and 3 bases, with 13 bases remaining between them.

The chain couples TRBV10-2 to TRBJ2-7, with TRBD1 as a possible D gene (6 bases). Germline CDR1 WSHSY, CDR2 SAAADI. The length of the CDR3 is 16 residues. V was cut by 2 bases and J by 6 bases, with 20 bases left in between. CDR3 bases: TGCGCCAGCAGTGAGCTAAGGACAGTCCTCTCGGGCGAGCAGTACTTC. Translation gives CASSELRTVLSGEQYF.

CDR3 bases: TGCAGCGTTGACTGGAGGAAGACCCCTGTAGAGACCCAGTACTTC. Protein sequence: CSVDWRKTPVETQYF. The rearrangement uses TRBV29-1 and TRBJ2-5; a possible D gene is TRBD2 (5 bases). The CDR3 totals 15 residues. Germline CDR1 and CDR2: SQVTM and ANQGSEA. The V and J ends lost 3 bases and 4 bases respectively, with 18 bases between them.

V usage is TRBV6-1 and J usage is TRBJ1-2; TRBD1 matches at 9 bases. V dropped 8 bases and J dropped 2; count of bases not matched to a gene: 0. This CDR3 comprises 12 residues. Germline CDR1 and CDR2: MNHNS and SASEGT. In DNA, the CDR3 is TGTGCCAGCGGACAGGGGAACTATGGCTACACCTTC. Translating it yields CASGQGNYGYTF.

V usage is TRBV5-6 and J usage is TRBJ1-6; TRBD1 agrees at 7 bases. Germline assignment: CDR1 SGHDT and CDR2 YYEEEE. The length of the CDR3 is 14 residues. V shed 4 bases, J shed 8 bases, and the junction held 6 bases outside the gene matches. The CDR3 region has the DNA TGTGCCAGCAGCGCAGACAGGGAGGATTCACCCCTCCACTTT. It specifies CASSADREDSPLHF. The complete variable domain, with remaining parts taken from reference TRBV5-6 and TRBJ1-6, reads DAGVTQSPTHLIKTRGQQVTLRCSPKSGHDTVSWYQQALGQGPQFIFQYYEEEERQRGNFPDRFSGHQFPNYSSELNVNALLLGDSALYLCASSADREDSPLHFGNGTRLTVT.

A single count supports this clone. This chain joins TRBV7-8 and TRBJ2-2; the match to TRBD2 covers 10 bases. With 3 bases clipped from V and 4 bases from J, the junction kept 8 bases outside the gene matches. The CDR3 covers 17 residues. Germline V lookup: CDR1 SGHVS, CDR2 FQNEAQ. The chain's CDR3 is CASSFAGTSVFTGELFF. The CDR3 nucleotides read TGTGCCAGCAGCTTTGCGGGGACTAGCGTATTCACCGGGGAGCTGTTTTTT.

In DNA form, the CDR3 reads TGTGCCAGCATCCCGACCGCCCCCGGGACAGGTCGACCCTACGAGCAGTACTTC. This sequence encodes CASIPTAPGTGRPYEQYF. The rearrangement links TRBV2 to TRBJ2-7, with 8 bases fitting TRBD1. Germline values: CDR1 SNHLY, CDR2 FYNNEI. The length of the CDR3 is 18 residues. V dropped 7 bases and J dropped 2; count of bases not matched to a gene: 19.

As concerns this clone: This could be a read error, since a much larger clone is one nucleotide away. Other DNA variants within this sample encode the same CDR3. The gene calls are TRBV19 and TRBJ2-1; 7 nucleotides match TRBD1. The CDR3 length is 16 residues. Looked up from germline, CDR1 is LNHDA and CDR2 is SQIVND (reference sequence). This CDR3 is CASSIVFGTDYNEQFF. The CDR3 DNA is TGTGCCAGTAGTATTGTGTTCGGGACAGACTACAATGAACAGTTCTTC.

This clone occurred once. This chain links TRBV5-6 with TRBJ2-5; D perhaps matches TRBD1 (6 bases). Germline CDR1 is SGHDT and CDR2 is YYEEEE. This CDR3 spans 15 amino acids. The V end lost 4 bases, the J end lost 5 bases, and 18 bases lay between the germline ends. CDR3 bases: TGTGCCAGCAGCCTCCTTGGACAGTCTTATGAGACCCAGTACTTC. Protein product: CASSLLGQSYETQYF.

This clone was seen a single time. The rearrangement joins TRBV18 to TRBJ2-2, with TRBD1 matching 8 bases. The germline gives CDR1 KGHSH, CDR2 LQKENI. Trimming took 3 bases from V and 4 from J; bases not matched to a gene: 4. The CDR3 consists of 15 residues. The CDR3 sequence is CASSPGGQVTGELFF. DNA for the CDR3: TGTGCCAGCTCACCCGGGGGACAGGTCACCGGGGAGCTGTTTTTT. The complete variable domain, with remaining parts taken from reference TRBV18 and TRBJ2-2, reads NAGVMQNPRHLVRRRGQEARLRCSPMKGHSHVYWYRQLPEEGLKFMVYLQKENIIDESGMPKERFSAEFPKEGPSILRIQQVVRGDSAAYFCASSPGGQVTGELFFGEGSRLTVL.

The chain joins TRBV15 to TRBJ1-5, with unresolved D. Germline V gene data show CDR1 as LNHNV and CDR2 as YYDKDF (reference sequence). V gave up 6 bases and J gave up 4 bases, with 7 bases separating them. The CDR3 is 12 amino acids. The CDR3 here is CATSAENQPQHF. The CDR3 coding sequence is TGTGCCACCAGTGCTGAGAATCAGCCCCAGCATTTT.

The J gene is TRBJ2-4, the V gene TRBV15, with TRBD1 identical over 10 bases. The V and J ends lost 3 bases and 11 bases, in that order; junction bases with no gene match: 10. Germline V lookup: CDR1 LNHNV, CDR2 YYDKDF (reference sequence). The CDR3 length is 15 residues. The CDR3 nucleotides read TGTGCCACCAGCAGCCAGACAGGGGGCACGGAATTTCAGTACTTC. Translated, it gives CATSSQTGGTEFQYF.

The genes are TRBV5-1 and TRBJ2-5; D perhaps matches TRBD2 (5 bases). This CDR3 is built from 14 residues. Trimming shortened V by 0 bases and J by 5 bases, and 11 bases separated the two germline ends. Germline CDR1 SGHRS, CDR2 YFSETQ. CDR3 region: CASSLGRSGETQYF. CDR3 DNA sequence: TGCGCCAGCAGCTTGGGCCGGTCGGGGGAGACCCAGTACTTC.

This chain links TRBV2 with TRBJ2-7, with TRBD2 as a possible D gene (5 bases). Germline CDR1 reads SNHLY; CDR2 reads FYNNEI. V lost 4 bases and J 5 bases, leaving 21 bases between the germline ends. CDR3 length: 16 residues. The CDR3 DNA reads TGTGCCAGCAGTGGGGTTTCATCACGGTGGGGAGACGAGCAGTACTTC. The encoded protein is CASSGVSSRWGDEQYF.

The J gene is TRBJ2-1, the V gene TRBV5-1; 13 nucleotides agree with TRBD2. Germline CDR1 and CDR2: SGHRS and YFSETQ. The V gene end was trimmed by 4 bases and the J gene end by 9 bases; junction bases not matched to a gene: 7. The CDR3 spans 15 residues. The CDR3 loop is CASSPQLAGGREQFF. Written as DNA, the CDR3 is TGCGCCAGCAGCCCCCAACTAGCGGGGGGGCGTGAGCAGTTCTTC.

The chain uses TRBV12-5 and TRBJ2-7; 7 bases map to TRBD1. V was clipped by 4 bases and J by 0 bases; unmatched bases: 15. The germline V gene encodes CDR1 LGHNT and CDR2 FRNRAP. The CDR3 has 18 amino acids. The CDR3 sequence: CASGSNPGQRNFSYEQYF. CDR3 coding DNA: TGTGCTAGTGGTTCTAATCCGGGACAGCGAAACTTCTCCTACGAGCAGTACTTC.

V is TRBV9 and J is TRBJ2-2; TRBD1 might be the D (6 bases). V lost 4 bases, J lost 0 bases, and 16 bases lay in between. The CDR3 has 17 amino acids. Germline V lookup: CDR1 SGDLS, CDR2 YYNGEE. This CDR3 is CASSSPPGQTNTGELFF. Here the CDR3 DNA reads TGTGCCAGCAGCTCCCCACCGGGACAAACGAACACCGGGGAGCTGTTTTTT.

This clone appeared a single time. The rearrangement links TRBV11-1 to TRBJ1-2; 7 bases fit TRBD1. The V and J ends lost 5 bases and 7 bases, in that order; junction bases with no gene match: 13. This CDR3 spans 15 amino acids. Per germline, CDR1 SGHAT and CDR2 FQDESV (reference sequence). CDR3 residues: CASSPTGRRGGGYTF. The CDR3 nucleotides read TGTGCCAGCAGCCCGACAGGGCGAAGAGGCGGTGGCTACACCTTC.

The chain employs TRBV2 and TRBJ2-2; 11 bases are a match to TRBD2. This CDR3 has 17 residues. The V gene's germline CDR1 is SNHLY and CDR2 FYNNEI. The V gene end was trimmed by 6 bases and the J gene end by 5 bases; junction bases not matched to a gene: 11. The CDR3 spells CASSASLAGGRTGELFF. Written as DNA, the CDR3 is TGTGCCAGCAGCGCCTCCTTAGCGGGGGGGCGGACCGGGGAGCTGTTTTTT.

The chain uses TRBV6-5 and TRBJ1-1; 9 positions agree with TRBD1. V lost 0 bases, J lost 7 bases, and 9 bases stayed unmatched. Germline loops: CDR1 MNHEY, CDR2 SVGAGI. The CDR3 is 16 residues long. CDR3 nucleotide sequence: TGTGCCAGCAGTTACTCGCCCCGGGGACAGGGTTATGAAGCTTTCTTT. It translates to CASSYSPRGQGYEAFF.

The chain recombines TRBV19 with TRBJ1-5; TRBD1 matches at 7 bases. Germline V lookup: CDR1 LNHDA, CDR2 SQIVND (reference sequence). J was trimmed by 6 bases and V by 5 bases; bases with no gene match: 7. The CDR3 extends over 14 amino acids. The CDR3 here is CASSWQGVGQPQHF. CDR3 sequence (DNA): TGTGCCAGTAGTTGGCAGGGGGTCGGTCAGCCCCAGCATTTT.